This note documents a single T cell receptor (beta chain) sequence. Its antigen is as yet unknown. Trimming shortened V by 0 bases and J by 7 bases, and 13 bases separated the two germline ends. Germline loops: CDR1 SGHRS, CDR2 YFSETQ. The CDR3 spans 14 residues. The sample originates from a study of Ad26.COV2.S vaccination and SARS-CoV-2 variants. Study context: Doses of Ad26.COV2.S were injected into muscle once or twice, 56 days apart. General study findings and limits: Reports say spike-specific CD8+ and CD4+ T cell responses covered substantial breadth after vaccination. Possibly, TCR breadth and depth analyses underestimated total T cell responses.

Treatment in this sample: some 20 received Ad26.COV2.S at low or high dose, single or two shots; about 5 received placebo; per-sample allocation not given. Specimens were obtained on day 63 following the first vaccine or placebo injection. An adult donor aged 18-55 years was enrolled in Boston. Using immunoSEQ multiplex PCR, the repertoire was profiled, and TCRdb retains in-frame clones only, with some absent. This sample has 300,000 to 400,000 clones; about nine tenths occur once, and the top ten carry about 3.5%. The sequencing here drew on peripheral blood, taken in a trial of Ad26.COV2.S vaccine versus placebo. The chain uses TRBV5-1 and TRBJ1-2; D is unclear. This sequence was found in a person aged 18 to 59 who received the Ad26.COV2.S COVID-19 vaccine or a placebo. CDR3 in amino acids: CASSLDVGLGGYTF. The CDR3 DNA is TGCGCCAGCAGCTTGGATGTGGGGTTAGGTGGCTACACCTTC.